The T cell receptor (beta chain) under discussion was sequenced for a study of T-cell memory formation after mild COVID-19. As for the study in general: There were largely donor-specific TCR clusters.

The 5'RACE method, run with constant-segment primers, produced TCR alpha and TCR beta cDNA libraries (carrying sample barcodes and UMIs). MiXCR was run by TCRdb on the 5' RACE reads, yielding one entry per CDR3 protein. This sample has about 360,000 distinct CDR3 sequences, with approximately 15% found just once. Germline trimming cut 6 bases from V and 4 bases from J; bases unmatched to any gene: 8. This CDR3 contains 15 residues. Germline V gene lookup returns CDR1 SEHNR and CDR2 FQNEAQ (reference sequence). The table lists this clonotype with a few counts. As yet, its antigen is unknown. Study observations and caveats: Balance between CD4 and CD8 was seen in clones contracting day 15 to 85, and a CD4+ lean was seen in later expanders. Pre-infection memory contained some responding clones, which suggested that cross-reactive memory had joined.

What was sequenced was PBMCs or a T cell subset sorted from them (not recorded which). The source is a man aged 18-30 years who had mild COVID-19 (a few samples of this study predate the infection). Cell type and time point are not known. The chain has TRBV7-9 and TRBJ2-3; TRBD2 matches 9 bases. CDR3 coding DNA: TGTGCCAGCAGTCACGGCGGGGGGGCTGCAGATACGCAGTATTTT. Amino acids: CASSHGGGAADTQYF. Full variable domain (remainder filled in from reference TRBV7-9 and TRBJ2-3): DTGVSQNPRHKITKRGQNVTFRCDPISEHNRLYWYRQTLGQGPEFLTYFQNEAQLEKSRLLSDRFSAERPKGSFSTLEIQRTEQGDSAMYLCASSHGGGAADTQYFGPGTRLTVL.